This is a list of T cell receptor beta chains from one sample in a study of identical twins. Using its own MiXCR run on the 5' RACE reads, TCRdb lists one record per CDR3 protein. The repertoire holds more than 600,000 distinct CDR3 sequences, 15% to 20% seen once, with about an eighth in the top ten. This sample also appeared in a second study, on T cells expressing NK-cell markers.

The sample taken for sequencing was PBMCs. The receptors come from a woman aged 18-30 years in good health. CDR3s include the opening cysteine and the closing phenylalanine or tryptophan. A D gene is named only where the DNA matches it firmly. Part of the rows lack a size; the others show once, few, many or a class for expanded clones.

CDR3 length	D gene	V gene	clone size	J gene	CDR3 protein	CDR3 DNA
15	TRBD1	TRBV6-1	.	TRBJ2-5	CASSRRTGHQETQYF	TGTGCCAGCAGCCGAAGGACAGGGCATCAAGAGACCCAGTACTTC
10	.	TRBV10-2	few	TRBJ2-1	CASGYSEQFF	TGCGCCAGCGGCTACAGTGAGCAGTTCTTC
12	.	TRBV5-1	.	TRBJ2-1	CASSRLGQEQFF	TGCGCCAGCAGCCGATTAGGACAGGAGCAGTTCTTC
15	.	TRBV7-2	few	TRBJ2-1	CASSFHAGRANEQFF	TGTGCCAGCAGCTTTCATGCGGGGCGGGCAAATGAGCAGTTCTTC
12	.	TRBV7-9	many	TRBJ2-3	CASSLMGLAQYF	TGTGCCAGCAGCTTGATGGGCTTGGCGCAGTATTTT
13	.	TRBV20-1	few	TRBJ2-3	CSASNVVLHTQYF	TGCAGTGCTAGTAACGTAGTCTTACATACGCAGTATTTT
13	.	TRBV20-1	.	TRBJ1-1	CSARKGFDTEAFF	TGCAGTGCTAGAAAAGGGTTTGACACTGAAGCTTTCTTT
11	.	TRBV20-1	.	TRBJ1-2	CSARALYGYTF	TGCAGTGCTAGGGCACTATATGGCTACACCTTC
15	.	TRBV20-1	few	TRBJ2-5	CSARPGRDTRETQYF	TGCAGTGCTAGGCCCGGCCGAGATACGAGAGAGACCCAGTACTTC
13	.	TRBV5-1	few	TRBJ1-1	CASSTGHDTEAFF	TGCGCCAGCAGCACGGGACATGACACTGAAGCTTTCTTT
15	.	TRBV2	few	TRBJ1-1	CASIAGIRSGTEAFF	TGTGCCAGCATTGCAGGGATCCGCTCAGGAACTGAAGCTTTCTTT
15	TRBD2	TRBV12-3/TRBV12-4	.	TRBJ2-5	CASSLLAGAVETQYF	TGTGCCAGCAGTTTACTAGCGGGGGCTGTGGAGACCCAGTACTTC